This T cell receptor (beta chain) was sequenced during a study of blood T cell repertoires in COVID-19. For the study at large: PBMCs, B-cell-depleted T cells, or T cells provided the cDNA or gDNA that made up the material.

In the source study's methods: Quantification of nucleated cells was approximated via reference gene primer amplification. Using immunoSEQ multiplex PCR, the repertoire was profiled, and TCRdb retains in-frame clones only, with some absent. That table furnishes V, J and clone size, whereas the DNA furnished D and trimming. The sample has tens of thousands of clones; 70% to 90% are singletons. The CDR3 runs to 14 residues. V gave up 5 bases and J gave up 2 bases, with 13 bases separating them. Germline loops: CDR1 GTSNPN, CDR2 SVGIG (reference sequence). What was sequenced was peripheral blood. The chain employs TRBV30 and TRBJ2-1; either TRBD1 or TRBD2 may fit D (5 bases each). The TCR comes from a human donor with active COVID-19. The donor label of this sample is uncertain. CDR3 sequence: CAWGASQTYNEQFF. The CDR3, as DNA: TGTGCCTGGGGGGCTAGCCAAACCTACAATGAGCAGTTCTTC. The full variable domain, in which reference TRBV30 and TRBJ2-1 provide the parts outside the CDR3, is SQTIHQWPATLVQPVGSPLSLECTVEGTSNPNLYWYRQAAGRGLQLLFYSVGIGQISSEVPQNLSASRPQDRQFILSSKKLLLSDSGFYLCAWGASQTYNEQFFGPGTRLTVL.